Listed below are T cell receptor beta chains from one sample, sequenced in a study of blood T cells in healthy people across ages. Via MiXCR, TCRdb re-called the 5' RACE reads, giving one row per CDR3 protein. The sample yields 1.5 million or so distinct CDR3 sequences, 35% to 45% seen once. The sample was blood. The receptors come from a woman aged 18-29 years in good health. Each CDR3 is given with its conserved first and last residue.

V	J	CDR3
TRBV20-1	TRBJ2-7	CSARGPLGESLTYFYEQYF
TRBV20-1	TRBJ1-1	CSVRGFEAFF
TRBV7-9	TRBJ2-1	CASSPGVAGGINKQFF
TRBV7-2	TRBJ2-3	CASSSRVRASTDTQYF
TRBV4-2	TRBJ1-5	CASSQVAGGQPQHF
TRBV4-2	TRBJ2-2	CASSLRTLDTGELFF
TRBV6-2/TRBV6-3	TRBJ2-1	CASRYSGSYNEQFF
TRBV10-3	TRBJ1-5	CAISESTGGSWGHQPQHF
TRBV3-1	TRBJ1-1	CASRDRARDTEAFF
TRBV7-9	TRBJ2-7	CASSHTWGRGEQYF
TRBV18	TRBJ2-5	CASSPPKPVQETQYF
TRBV4-1	TRBJ2-1	CASSQYDNEQFF
TRBV7-2	TRBJ2-5	CASSLVVGGVGRAWVTQYF
TRBV5-6	TRBJ2-4	CASSLGGALAKNIQYF
TRBV21-1	TRBJ2-4	CASSILLHIQYF
TRBV20-1	TRBJ2-3	CSARDLRGPDTQYF
TRBV20-1	TRBJ1-2	CSATSGTGYLPTF
TRBV2	TRBJ1-5	CASSRESNQPQHF
TRBV20-1	TRBJ2-5	CSASRHWEVYF
TRBV6-1	TRBJ2-1	CASSATGGQGAYNEQFF